The present T cell receptor beta chain was sequenced within a study of T cells in Graves' hyperthyroidism and ophthalmopathy. This CDR3 is 14 amino acids long. Germline V lookup: CDR1 SGHAT, CDR2 FQNNGV. Trimming left V 1 base short and J 5 bases short, with 11 bases between. What was amplified from RNA transcripts were TCR beta CDR3 regions. The HTBI set primed first-round TCR CDR3 RT-PCR. MiXCR, run by TCRdb on the multiplex PCR reads, gives a single entry per CDR3 protein. The sample carries 500,000 to 600,000 distinct CDR3 sequences, over 15% recorded once. This clonotype was detected many times. Diagnosing involved the use of clinical symptoms, serum thyroxine and TRAb, thyroid ultrasound and orbital computed tomography.

The clonotype was recovered from a woman aged 18-29 years with Graves' hyperthyroidism. This chain links TRBV11-2 with TRBJ2-5, with D unclear. What was sequenced was blood. The CDR3 nucleotides read TGTGCCAGCAGCTTAGTTGGGGATCAGGAGACCCAGTACTTC. Encoded protein: CASSLVGDQETQYF.